One sample yielded the 19 T cell receptor beta chains listed below, sequenced in a study of beta chain features in type 1 diabetes. The study reverse transcribed the entire isolated RNA, so it sequenced expressed TCRB transcripts. Using immunoSEQ multiplex PCR, the repertoire was profiled, and TCRdb retains in-frame clones only, with some absent. The table includes over 700,000 clones, about 17% detected once. The sample consisted of naive CD4+ T cells from blood. These receptors all come from a woman aged 18-29 years in good health.

The chain couples TRBV27 to TRBJ2-5, with D possibly TRBD2 on 7 matching bases. Germline V gene sequence: CDR1 MNHEY, CDR2 SMNVEV (reference sequence). This CDR3 has 16 residues. The V end was cut by 4 bases, the J end by 0 bases, with 15 bases between. CDR3 residues: CASSWGGVGHQETQYF. The CDR3, as DNA: TGTGCCAGCAGTTGGGGGGGCGTGGGGCACCAAGAGACCCAGTACTTC.

In its sample, this clone was seen a few times. This rearrangement joins TRBV5-1 to TRBJ2-5; 7 bases map to TRBD2. This CDR3 contains 15 residues. Germline assignment: CDR1 SGHRS and CDR2 YFSETQ. The J segment lost 4 bases and the V segment lost 7 bases, leaving 13 bases of the junction unmatched. The CDR3 loop is CASHERNPGGETQYF. CDR3 DNA: TGCGCCAGCCATGAGCGGAACCCGGGGGGAGAGACCCAGTACTTC. The entire variable domain, with the rest obtained from reference TRBV5-1 and TRBJ2-5, is as follows: KAGVTQTPRYLIKTRGQQVTLSCSPISGHRSVSWYQQTPGQGLQFLFEYFSETQRNKGNFPGRFSGRQFSNSRSEMNVSTLELGDSALYLCASHERNPGGETQYFGPGTRLLVL.

This clone has just a few counts. J is TRBJ2-3 and V is TRBV29-1, with 7 bases that match TRBD2. V lost 6 bases to trimming and J lost 0 bases; unmatched junction nucleotides: 12. Germline-derived CDR1 and CDR2 are SQVTM and ANQGSEA. The CDR3 runs 16 residues. CDR3 coding DNA: TGCAGCGTCCAACATCGGGGGGTGTTTAGCACAGATACGCAGTATTTT. As protein: CSVQHRGVFSTDTQYF.

The chain employs TRBV5-1 and TRBJ2-1; maybe TRBD1 (5 bases). The length of the CDR3 is 15 residues. Trimming pared 0 bases from V and 0 bases from J, leaving 7 bases between. Germline V lookup: CDR1 SGHRS, CDR2 YFSETQ. The CDR3 nucleotides are TGCGCCAGCAGCTTGGACAGGAGCTCCTACAATGAGCAGTTCTTC. Protein: CASSLDRSSYNEQFF.

The rearrangement uses TRBV7-9 and TRBJ2-7; no firm D call. Per the germline V gene, CDR1 is SEHNR and CDR2 is FQNEAQ (reference sequence). V was clipped by 5 bases and J by 2 bases, with 13 bases between them. This CDR3 comprises 14 residues. CDR3 amino acids: CASSRRGQTYEQYF. The CDR3 coding sequence is TGTGCCAGCAGCCGCCGCGGTCAGACCTACGAGCAGTACTTC.

The chain has TRBV28 and TRBJ2-7; 8 nucleotides line up with TRBD2. Per the germline V gene, CDR1 is MDHEN and CDR2 is SYDVKM. V lost 6 bases and J lost 0; bases outside the gene matches: 7. The CDR3 runs to 15 residues. CDR3 amino acids: CASSRGGQSSYEQYF. The CDR3 DNA follows: TGTGCCAGCAGCCGCGGGGGGCAGAGCTCCTACGAGCAGTACTTC.

V gene TRBV27 combines with J gene TRBJ2-1; no clear D. The CDR3 extends over 14 amino acids. V dropped 0 bases and J dropped 9 bases, with 12 bases sitting between them. Looked up from germline, CDR1 is MNHEY and CDR2 is SMNVEV (reference sequence). The CDR3 region is CASSLSARTVEQFF. For the CDR3, the DNA is TGTGCCAGCAGTTTATCAGCTAGGACGGTTGAGCAGTTCTTC.

The chain joins TRBV11-2 to TRBJ1-2, with 9 positions matching TRBD1. Germline V CDR1 and CDR2: SGHAT, FQNNGV. J lost 5 bases, V lost 5 bases, and 12 bases had no gene match. The CDR3 consists of 16 residues. The CDR3 DNA reads TGTGCCAGCAGCGAACTGGCCTCCGGGACAGGGTATGGCTACACCTTC. Translation gives CASSELASGTGYGYTF. Using reference TRBV11-2 and TRBJ1-2 for the parts outside the CDR3, the full variable domain is EAGVAQSPRYKIIEKRQSVAFWCNPISGHATLYWYQQILGQGPKLLIQFQNNGVVDDSQLPKDRFSAERLKGVDSTLKIQPAKLEDSAVYLCASSELASGTGYGYTFGSGTRLTVV.

This rearrangement joins TRBV6-6 to TRBJ1-1, with TRBD1 matching over 11 bases. The CDR3 contains 16 residues. CDR1 is MNHNY, CDR2 SVGAGI, per germline (reference sequence). V trimming: 6 bases; J trimming: 1 base; junction bases outside the gene matches: 7. CDR3 protein: CASSYGTGGKNTEAFF. The DNA of the CDR3 is TGTGCCAGCAGCTACGGGACAGGGGGAAAGAACACTGAAGCTTTCTTT.

V is TRBV11-1 and J is TRBJ2-2; possible D gene TRBD1, 6 bases. Germline V lookup: CDR1 SGHAT, CDR2 FQDESV (reference sequence). The V gene lost 5 bases and the J gene lost 1 base, with 14 bases spanning the gap. This CDR3 spans 16 amino acids. CDR3 region: CASSLLTGLNTGELFF. The CDR3 DNA sequence: TGTGCCAGCAGCCTCTTGACAGGCTTGAACACCGGGGAGCTGTTTTTT.

This clone has only a few counts. The chain has TRBV7-2 and TRBJ2-6; D is unresolved. The CDR3 has 16 amino acids. The V and J ends lost 0 bases and 3 bases respectively, with 9 bases between them. The V gene's germline CDR1 is SGHTA and CDR2 FQGNSA. The CDR3 nucleotides are TGTGCCAGCAGCTTAGCGCGAGTTCATGGGGCCAACGTCCTGACTTTC. It translates to CASSLARVHGANVLTF.

The V call is TRBV15, the J call TRBJ2-7; 9 bases fit TRBD2. The CDR3 loop spans 17 amino acids. The germline CDR1 and CDR2 sequences are LNHNV and YYDKDF (reference sequence). After removal of 4 bases from V and 2 bases from J, the junction contained 12 bases not matched to a gene. The CDR3 DNA is TGTGCCACCAGCATGGGACCCGAGGCTAGCGGGGCCTACGAGCAGTACTTC. Translating gives CATSMGPEASGAYEQYF.

The chain is built from TRBV6-5 and TRBJ1-2, with D unresolved. The CDR3 runs 12 residues. V was trimmed by 4 bases and J by 2 bases, leaving 5 bases between them. CDR1 is MNHEY, CDR2 SVGAGI, per germline. This CDR3 is CASSSRNYGYTF. The CDR3 nucleotides read TGTGCCAGCAGTTCTCGAAACTATGGCTACACCTTC.

This clone has a handful of counts. The gene calls are TRBV11-3 and TRBJ2-3; D may be TRBD1 or TRBD2 (5 bases each). Germline V gene sequence: CDR1 SGHNT, CDR2 YENEEA. CDR3 length equals 14 residues. Trimming left V 5 bases short and J 4 bases short, with 13 bases between. CDR3 amino acids: CASSALRGADTQYF. CDR3 sequence (DNA): TGTGCCAGCAGCGCCCTACGAGGGGCAGATACGCAGTATTTT.

This clone was seen more than once but under ten times. In the same sample, other DNA sequences code for this CDR3. The rearrangement uses TRBV7-2 and TRBJ2-7; tentatively, D is TRBD1 (6 bases). The CDR3 totals 13 residues. Germline CDR1 SGHTA, CDR2 FQGNSA. Trimming stripped 4 bases from V and 2 bases from J, with 9 bases between. The CDR3 sequence: CASSSGQTYEQYF. In nucleotides, the CDR3 is TGTGCCAGCAGCTCAGGACAGACCTACGAGCAGTACTTC.

V and J are TRBV6-1 and TRBJ1-1, with 8 nucleotides matching TRBD1. The V gene's germline CDR1 is MNHNS and CDR2 SASEGT. The J segment lost 1 base and the V segment lost 4 bases, leaving 8 bases of the junction unmatched. The CDR3 spans 16 residues. DNA of the CDR3: TGTGCCAGCAGTGGTATCCTAGGACAGGGGAACACTGAAGCTTTCTTT. This gives the protein CASSGILGQGNTEAFF.

This sequence joins TRBV4-3 and TRBJ2-3; a possible D gene is TRBD2 (6 bases). V gave up 0 bases and J gave up 3 bases, with 10 bases separating them. The CDR3 is 15 amino acids. CDR1 and CDR2 (germline): LGHNA, YSLEER. The CDR3 loop reads CASSQDVEGTDTQYF. The CDR3 bases are TGCGCCAGCAGCCAAGACGTGGAGGGGACAGATACGCAGTATTTT.

This chain links TRBV7-2 with TRBJ1-4; D remains ambiguous. The CDR3 totals 16 residues. Germline V gives CDR1 SGHTA, CDR2 FQGNSA. Trimming left V 1 base short and J 5 bases short, with 14 bases between. The CDR3 bases are TGTGCCAGCAGCTTAGGCGGGGTCAGCAACAATGAAAAACTGTTTTTT. This translates into CASSLGGVSNNEKLFF. Complete variable domain (other parts from reference TRBV7-2 and TRBJ1-4): GAGVSQSPSNKVTEKGKDVELRCDPISGHTALYWYRQSLGQGLEFLIYFQGNSAPDKSGLPSDRFSAERTGGSVSTLTIQRTQQEDSAVYLCASSLGGVSNNEKLFFGSGTQLSVL.

The chain links TRBV5-1 to TRBJ2-1, with TRBD2 matching over 7 bases. The CDR3 spans 14 residues. Germline assignment: CDR1 SGHRS and CDR2 YFSETQ. The V segment lost 5 bases and the J segment 8 bases; nucleotides outside the gene matches: 10. In DNA, the CDR3 is TGCGCCAGCAGTTTTAAAACGGGGGGACATGAGCAGTTCTTC. Its protein product is CASSFKTGGHEQFF. Drawing the rest from reference TRBV5-1 and TRBJ2-1, the complete variable domain is KAGVTQTPRYLIKTRGQQVTLSCSPISGHRSVSWYQQTPGQGLQFLFEYFSETQRNKGNFPGRFSGRQFSNSRSEMNVSTLELGDSALYLCASSFKTGGHEQFFGPGTRLTVL.